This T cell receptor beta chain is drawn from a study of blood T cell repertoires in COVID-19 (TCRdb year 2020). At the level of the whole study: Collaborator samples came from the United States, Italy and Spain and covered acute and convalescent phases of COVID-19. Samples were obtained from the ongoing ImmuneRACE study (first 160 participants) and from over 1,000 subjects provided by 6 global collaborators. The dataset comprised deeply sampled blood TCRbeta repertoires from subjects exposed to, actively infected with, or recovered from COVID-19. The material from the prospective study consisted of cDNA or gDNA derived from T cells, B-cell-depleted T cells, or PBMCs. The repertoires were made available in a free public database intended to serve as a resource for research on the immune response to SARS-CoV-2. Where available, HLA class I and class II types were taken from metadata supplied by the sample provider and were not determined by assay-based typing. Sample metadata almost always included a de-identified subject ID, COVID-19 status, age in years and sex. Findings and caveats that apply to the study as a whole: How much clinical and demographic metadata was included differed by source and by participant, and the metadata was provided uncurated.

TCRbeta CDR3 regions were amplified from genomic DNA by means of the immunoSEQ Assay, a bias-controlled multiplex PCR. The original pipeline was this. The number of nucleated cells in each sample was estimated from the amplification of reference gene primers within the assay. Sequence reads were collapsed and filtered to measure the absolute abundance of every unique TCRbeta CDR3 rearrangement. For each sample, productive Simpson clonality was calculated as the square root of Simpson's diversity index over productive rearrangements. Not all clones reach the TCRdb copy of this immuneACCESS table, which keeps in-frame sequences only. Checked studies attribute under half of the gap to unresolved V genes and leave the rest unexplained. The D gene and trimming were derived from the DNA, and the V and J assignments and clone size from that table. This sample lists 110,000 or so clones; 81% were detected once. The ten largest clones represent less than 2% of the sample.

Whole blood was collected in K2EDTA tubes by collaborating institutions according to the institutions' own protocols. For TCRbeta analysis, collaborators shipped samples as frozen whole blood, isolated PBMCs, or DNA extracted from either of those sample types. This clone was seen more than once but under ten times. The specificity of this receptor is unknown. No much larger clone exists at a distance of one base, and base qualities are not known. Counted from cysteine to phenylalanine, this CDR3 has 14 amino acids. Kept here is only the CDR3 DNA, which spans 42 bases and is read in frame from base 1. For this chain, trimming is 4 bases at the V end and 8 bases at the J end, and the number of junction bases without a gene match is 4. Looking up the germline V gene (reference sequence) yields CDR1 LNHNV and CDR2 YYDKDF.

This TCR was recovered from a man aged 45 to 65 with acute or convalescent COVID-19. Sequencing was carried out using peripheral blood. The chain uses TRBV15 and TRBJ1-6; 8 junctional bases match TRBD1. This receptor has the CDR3 CATSKGQGDSPLHF. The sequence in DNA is TGTGCCACCAGCAAAGGACAGGGCGATTCACCCCTCCACTTT. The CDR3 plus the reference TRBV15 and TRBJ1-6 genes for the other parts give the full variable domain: DAMVIQNPRYQVTQFGKPVTLSCSQTLNHNVMYWYQQKSSQAPKLLFHYYDKDFNNEADTPDNFQSRRPNTSFCFLDIRSPGLGDTAMYLCATSKGQGDSPLHFGNGTRLTVT.